Following are 20 T cell receptor beta chains from one sample sequenced in a study of cytomegalovirus exposure and HLA in healthy donors. The PCR contained 60 Vbeta and 13 Jbeta primers. TCRdb's copy holds only in-frame clones and misses some; the assay was immunoSEQ multiplex PCR. The profile shows approximately 190,000 clones, 65% to 85% of them singletons. Source material: PBMCs. The receptors derive from a middle-aged man in good health and CMV-seronegative.

V usage is TRBV29-1 and J usage is TRBJ2-3; 7 bases are shared with TRBD2. The CDR3 consists of 16 residues. Per the germline V gene, CDR1 is SQVTM and CDR2 is ANQGSEA. The ends lost 3 bases at V and 0 bases at J; junction bases unmatched: 9. CDR3 region: CSVEGGSAVSTDTQYF. CDR3 coding DNA: TGCAGCGTTGAGGGGGGGTCTGCTGTAAGCACAGATACGCAGTATTTT.

This clone was observed a few times. The chain recombines TRBV2 with TRBJ1-1, with D perhaps matching TRBD1 (6 bases). Looked up from germline, CDR1 is SNHLY and CDR2 is FYNNEI. Trimming stripped 6 bases from V and 7 bases from J, with 9 bases between. The CDR3 is 11 residues long. The CDR3 DNA reads as TGTGCCAGCAGAACACAGGGTGAAGCTTTCTTT. Amino acid sequence: CASRTQGEAFF.

The chain uses TRBV27 and TRBJ1-1, with D unclear. CDR3 length: 15 amino acids. The V end was cut by 5 bases, the J end by 1 base, with 14 bases between. The germline V gene has CDR1 MNHEY and CDR2 SMNVEV (reference sequence). The CDR3 reads CASSAYRAGNTEAFF. CDR3 DNA: TGTGCCAGCAGTGCCTACAGAGCCGGGAACACTGAAGCTTTCTTT.

The chain has TRBV5-6 and TRBJ2-2; 13 nucleotides match TRBD2. This CDR3 contains 19 residues. The V and J ends lost 4 bases and 2 bases, in that order; junction bases with no gene match: 11. From germline, CDR1 is SGHDT and CDR2 YYEEEE. This CDR3 is CASSTLGLAGKFNTGELFF. In DNA, the CDR3 is TGTGCCAGCAGCACCCTGGGACTAGCGGGGAAATTTAACACCGGGGAGCTGTTTTTT.

The rearrangement links TRBV11-2 to TRBJ2-2, with a tentative D call TRBD2 (6 bases). Germline loops: CDR1 SGHAT, CDR2 FQNNGV. The CDR3 extends over 14 amino acids. The V end was cut by 6 bases, the J end by 1 base, with 9 bases between. CDR3 DNA sequence: TGTGCCAGCAGGGGACTGGTGAACACCGGGGAGCTGTTTTTT. Its protein is CASRGLVNTGELFF.

The CDR3, as DNA: TGTGCCAGCAGCGTCGGAGAGACTCCAGAGACCCAGTACTTC. It specifies CASSVGETPETQYF. J is TRBJ2-5 and V is TRBV7-2; D is uncertain. Germline V CDR1 and CDR2: SGHTA, FQGNSA. Trimming stripped 5 bases from V and 4 bases from J, with 14 bases between. The CDR3 has 14 residues.

V and J are TRBV6-4 and TRBJ1-5, with D possibly matching TRBD1 (5 bases). Trimming took off 3 bases at V and 4 bases at J, with 16 bases between the two ends. Per germline, CDR1 MRHNA and CDR2 SNTAGT. The CDR3 length is 16 residues. The CDR3 protein is CASSDNAQGLNQPQHF. CDR3 bases: TGTGCCAGCAGTGATAATGCGCAGGGTTTAAATCAGCCCCAGCATTTT.

This clone was observed once. This chain uses TRBV30 with TRBJ2-5, with D perhaps TRBD2 (5 bases). Germline V gene sequence: CDR1 GTSNPN, CDR2 SVGIG (reference sequence). Trimming removed 2 bases at V and 3 bases at J, with 16 bases between. This CDR3 region has 15 residues. The CDR3 DNA follows: TGTGCCTGGAGTCAACGAGGGAAGAAGAAAGAGACCCAGTACTTC. This codes for CAWSQRGKKKETQYF.

The V gene is TRBV5-1, the J gene TRBJ2-5, with D perhaps matching TRBD1 (5 bases). The J call is in doubt because the DNA end fits TRBJ2-7 better. CDR1 is SGHRS and CDR2 is YFSETQ in the germline V gene. The CDR3 totals 15 residues. CDR3 loop: CASSLDGRVQYEQYF. Written as DNA, the CDR3 is TGCGCCAGCAGCTTGGACGGCAGGGTACAGTACGAGCAGTACTTC.

This clone has a single count. In the same sample, other DNA sequences code for this CDR3. The chain uses TRBV9 and TRBJ1-6; D call uncertain. Per the germline V gene, CDR1 is SGDLS and CDR2 is YYNGEE. The V gene lost 1 base and the J gene lost 5 bases, with 4 bases spanning the gap. The CDR3 length is 13 residues. The CDR3 nucleotides are TGTGCCAGCAGCGTAACAAATAATTCACCCCTCCACTTT. The encoded protein is CASSVTNNSPLHF.

This chain links TRBV28 with TRBJ2-2; D is unclear. CDR3 length: 12 residues. Trimming left V 4 bases short and J 6 bases short, with 6 bases between. From germline, CDR1 is MDHEN and CDR2 SYDVKM. CDR3 bases: TGTGCCAGCAGTTCCCAGTCCGGGGAGCTGTTTTTT. Amino acid sequence: CASSSQSGELFF.

The V call is TRBV5-6, the J call TRBJ2-7; D may be TRBD1 (5 bases). With 0 bases removed from V and 0 bases from J, the gap between germline ends came to 13 bases. Germline loops: CDR1 SGHDT, CDR2 YYEEEE. This CDR3 is built from 16 residues. CDR3 protein: CASSLVETAGSYEQYF. The CDR3 nucleotides read TGTGCCAGCAGCTTGGTAGAGACAGCCGGCTCCTACGAGCAGTACTTC. The full variable domain, completed using reference TRBV5-6 and TRBJ2-7, is DAGVTQSPTHLIKTRGQQVTLRCSPKSGHDTVSWYQQALGQGPQFIFQYYEEEERQRGNFPDRFSGHQFPNYSSELNVNALLLGDSALYLCASSLVETAGSYEQYFGPGTRLTVT.

The chain carries TRBV4-1 and TRBJ2-5; 8 bases line up with TRBD1. This CDR3 spans 16 amino acids. Germline V gene lookup returns CDR1 MGHRA and CDR2 YSYEKL. V trimming: 4 bases; J trimming: 4 bases; junction bases outside the gene matches: 11. CDR3 DNA sequence: TGCGCCAGCAGCCTCGACAGGGGAAGGGGTGGAGAGACCCAGTACTTC. As protein: CASSLDRGRGGETQYF.

V is TRBV2 and J is TRBJ1-1, with D uncertain. This CDR3 contains 13 residues. Per the germline V gene, CDR1 is SNHLY and CDR2 is FYNNEI. The V and J ends lost 6 bases and 2 bases respectively, with 10 bases between them. CDR3 in amino acids: CASSQSPNTEAFF. The CDR3 nucleotides read TGTGCCAGCAGCCAGTCGCCCAACACTGAAGCTTTCTTT.

This chain joins TRBV15 and TRBJ2-3; 10 nucleotides align to TRBD2. Trimming took 1 base from V and 4 from J; bases not matched to a gene: 14. Germline CDR1 and CDR2: LNHNV and YYDKDF (reference sequence). This CDR3 is built from 19 residues. DNA of the CDR3: TGTGCCACCAGCAGAGTCAAAAAGCGGGGGGGCCGGTCGTCAGATACGCAGTATTTT. This translates into CATSRVKKRGGRSSDTQYF. Full variable domain (remainder filled in from reference TRBV15 and TRBJ2-3): DAMVIQNPRYQVTQFGKPVTLSCSQTLNHNVMYWYQQKSSQAPKLLFHYYDKDFNNEADTPDNFQSRRPNTSFCFLDIRSPGLGDTAMYLCATSRVKKRGGRSSDTQYFGPGTRLTVL.

This clone has only a few counts. The chain uses TRBV7-8 and TRBJ2-5; 11 nucleotides line up with TRBD2. V trimming: 5 bases; J trimming: 4 bases; junction bases outside the gene matches: 9. Germline V gives CDR1 SGHVS, CDR2 FQNEAQ. The CDR3 is 16 amino acids. The CDR3 DNA sequence: TGTGCCAGCAGCCCTACTAGCGGGAGTACCCTAGAGACCCAGTACTTC. Its translation is CASSPTSGSTLETQYF.

The chain has TRBV12-5 and TRBJ2-7, with D unclear. CDR1 and CDR2 from the germline V gene are LGHNT and FRNRAP. The germline V and J ends were trimmed by 7 bases and 2 bases, with 9 bases remaining between them. The CDR3 is made up of 12 amino acids. CDR3 in DNA: TGTGCTAGTGTTGCGCGAACCTACGAGCAGTACTTC. Its protein product is CASVARTYEQYF.

The chain couples TRBV9 to TRBJ2-6; TRBD1 matches 9 bases. CDR1 is SGDLS and CDR2 is YYNGEE in the germline V gene. The CDR3 is 17 amino acids. V trimming: 2 bases; J trimming: 3 bases; junction bases outside the gene matches: 6. CDR3 nucleotide sequence: TGTGCCAGCAGCGTTGCGACAGGGGGGCTTGGGGCCAACGTCCTGACTTTC. Translating it yields CASSVATGGLGANVLTF.

The chain links TRBV5-4 to TRBJ2-6; possible D gene TRBD1, 5 bases. Trimming stripped 1 base from V and 0 bases from J, with 11 bases between. The germline gives CDR1 SGHNT, CDR2 YYREEE (reference sequence). This CDR3 spans 17 amino acids. This CDR3 is CASSLTGRYSGANVLTF. The CDR3 DNA reads as TGTGCCAGCAGCTTGACAGGCAGGTACTCTGGGGCCAACGTCCTGACTTTC.

The rearrangement uses TRBV12-5 and TRBJ2-7, with 9 bases fitting TRBD1. Germline-derived CDR1 and CDR2 are LGHNT and FRNRAP. J gave up 7 bases and V 6 bases, and 7 bases lay outside the gene matches. The CDR3 consists of 13 residues. The CDR3 spells CASGSGQGREQYF. Written as DNA, the CDR3 is TGTGCTAGTGGATCGGGACAGGGTAGAGAGCAGTACTTC.